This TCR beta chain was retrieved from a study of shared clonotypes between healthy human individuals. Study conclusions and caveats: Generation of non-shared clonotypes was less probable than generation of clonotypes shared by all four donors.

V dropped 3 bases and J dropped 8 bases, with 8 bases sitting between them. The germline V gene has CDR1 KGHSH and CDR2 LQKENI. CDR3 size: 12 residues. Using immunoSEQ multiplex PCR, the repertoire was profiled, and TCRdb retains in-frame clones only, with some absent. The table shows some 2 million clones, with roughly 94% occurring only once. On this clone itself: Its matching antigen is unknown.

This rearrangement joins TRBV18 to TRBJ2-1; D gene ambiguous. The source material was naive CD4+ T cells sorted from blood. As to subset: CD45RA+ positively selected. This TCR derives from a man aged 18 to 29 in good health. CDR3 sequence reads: CASSPLADEQFF. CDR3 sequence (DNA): TGTGCCAGCTCACCCCTGGCAGATGAGCAGTTCTTC.